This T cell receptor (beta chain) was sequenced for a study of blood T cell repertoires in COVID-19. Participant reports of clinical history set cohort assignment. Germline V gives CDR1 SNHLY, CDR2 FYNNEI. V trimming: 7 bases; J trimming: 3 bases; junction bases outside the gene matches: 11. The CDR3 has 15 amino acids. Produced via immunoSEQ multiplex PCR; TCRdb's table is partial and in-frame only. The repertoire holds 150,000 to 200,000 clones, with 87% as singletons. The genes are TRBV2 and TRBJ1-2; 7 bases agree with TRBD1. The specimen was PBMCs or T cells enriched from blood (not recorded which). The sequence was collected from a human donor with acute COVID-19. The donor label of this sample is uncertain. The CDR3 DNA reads TGTGCCAGCACCATGACAGGGCCCTTGGACTATGGCTACACCTTC. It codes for CASTMTGPLDYGYTF.